The present T cell receptor beta chain was sequenced within a study of post-analysis software for immune sequencing data. At the level of the study: Patients had relapsing-remitting, secondary progressive or progressive-relapsing multiple sclerosis; some lacked subtype.

Carried by the TCR beta cDNA libraries were unique molecular identifiers. Some 500,000 cDNA molecules were recovered from an input of about 0.95 to 11 million T cells. TCRdb analysed the PCR reads with MiXCR anew, one entry per CDR3 protein. The repertoire holds hundreds of thousands of distinct CDR3 sequences, with 55% to 70% as singletons. A note on this clonotype: Its matching antigen is unknown.

Study-wide findings and caveats: Relative to controls, patients with multiple sclerosis showed significantly lower normalized Chao1 diversity. A few TRBV segments appeared more often in patients than in controls, and TRBV5-6, TRBV5-1 and TRBV20-1 were among these. Strong co-clustering by F measure was evident for samples that had been prepared in the same batch.

The CDR3 contains 15 residues. Germline V gene sequence: CDR1 SEHNR, CDR2 FQNEAQ (reference sequence). This chain joins TRBV7-9 and TRBJ2-5; 11 positions agree with TRBD1. The last part of the DNA fits TRBJ2-7 better; the J call may be wrong. Sequencing was done on a sample of blood. The TCR sequence derives from a girl aged 2 to 9 with multiple sclerosis. In DNA, the CDR3 is TGTGCCAGCAGCTCCGGGGACAGGGGGTTGCACGAGCAGTACTTC. This gives the protein CASSSGDRGLHEQYF.